This T cell receptor (beta chain) was retrieved from a study of metastatic and nonmetastatic thyroid tumors. Study as a whole: Across blood and tumor or nodule tissue, repertoires from malignant and benign thyroid patients were compared with one another.

Patients underwent thyroid surgery, and none had received any treatment before it. CDR3 length equals 13 residues. Per the germline V gene, CDR1 is KGHSH and CDR2 is LQKENI. The ends were cut back, 2 bases at V and 7 bases at J, with 12 bases in the middle. TCRdb re-called the PCR reads through MiXCR. Here the sample spans some 21,000 clones, about a quarter being singletons. This receptor was identified in a male donor with papillary thyroid cancer or a benign thyroid nodule (not recorded which). Some clones in this sample may be carry-over from other donors' samples. The chain carries TRBV18 and TRBJ2-7; D gene uncertain. Material for sequencing was blood. The CDR3 here is CASSPLALREQYF. DNA for the CDR3: TGTGCCAGCTCACCATTGGCCTTGAGGGAGCAGTACTTC.